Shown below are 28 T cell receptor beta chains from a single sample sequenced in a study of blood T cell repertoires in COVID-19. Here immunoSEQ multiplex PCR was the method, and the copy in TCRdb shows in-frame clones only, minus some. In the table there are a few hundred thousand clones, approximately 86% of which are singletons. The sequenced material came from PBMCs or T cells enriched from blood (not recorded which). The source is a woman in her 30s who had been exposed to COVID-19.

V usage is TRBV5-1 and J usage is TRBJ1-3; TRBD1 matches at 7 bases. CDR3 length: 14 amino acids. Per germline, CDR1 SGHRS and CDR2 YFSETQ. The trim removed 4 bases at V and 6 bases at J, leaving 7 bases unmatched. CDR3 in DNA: TGCGCCAGCAGCAAGGGGACAGCGGAAAACACCATATATTTT. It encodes CASSKGTAENTIYF.

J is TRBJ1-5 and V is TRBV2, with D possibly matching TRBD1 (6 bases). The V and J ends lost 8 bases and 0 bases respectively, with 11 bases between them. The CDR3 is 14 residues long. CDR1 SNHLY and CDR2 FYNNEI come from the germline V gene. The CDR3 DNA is TGTGCCAGCGGGGGGGCTGGTAGCAATCAGCCCCAGCATTTT. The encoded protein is CASGGAGSNQPQHF.

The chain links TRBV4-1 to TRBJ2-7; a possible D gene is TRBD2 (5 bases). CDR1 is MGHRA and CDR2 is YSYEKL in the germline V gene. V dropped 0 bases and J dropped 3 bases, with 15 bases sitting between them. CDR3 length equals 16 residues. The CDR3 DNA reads TGCGCCAGCAGCCAAGACTCCCGGGATGCGGGCTACGAGCAGTACTTC. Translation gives CASSQDSRDAGYEQYF.

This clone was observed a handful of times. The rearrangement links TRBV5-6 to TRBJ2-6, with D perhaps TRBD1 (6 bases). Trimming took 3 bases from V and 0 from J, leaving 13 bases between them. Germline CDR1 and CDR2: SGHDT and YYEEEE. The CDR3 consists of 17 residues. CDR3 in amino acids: CASSYQQGYSGANVLTF. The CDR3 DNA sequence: TGTGCCAGCAGCTATCAACAGGGTTACTCTGGGGCCAACGTCCTGACTTTC.

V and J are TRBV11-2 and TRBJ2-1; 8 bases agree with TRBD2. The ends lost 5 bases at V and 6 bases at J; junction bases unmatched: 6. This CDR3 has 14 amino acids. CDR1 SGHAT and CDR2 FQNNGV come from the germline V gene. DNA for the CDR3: TGTGCCAGCAGCGACGGGACTAGAGTCAATGAGCAGTTCTTC. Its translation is CASSDGTRVNEQFF.

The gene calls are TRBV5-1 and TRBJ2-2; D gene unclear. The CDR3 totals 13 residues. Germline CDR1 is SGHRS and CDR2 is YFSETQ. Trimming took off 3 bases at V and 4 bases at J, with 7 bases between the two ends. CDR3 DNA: TGCGCCAGCAGCTCGTCGGGCACCGGGGAGCTGTTTTTT. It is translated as CASSSSGTGELFF.

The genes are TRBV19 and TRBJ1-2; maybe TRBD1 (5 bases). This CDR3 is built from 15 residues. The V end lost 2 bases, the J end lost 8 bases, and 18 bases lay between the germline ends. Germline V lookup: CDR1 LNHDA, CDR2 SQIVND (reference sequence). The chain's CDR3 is CASSILQATPRGYTF. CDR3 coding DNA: TGTGCCAGTAGTATATTACAGGCCACTCCGAGGGGCTACACCTTC.

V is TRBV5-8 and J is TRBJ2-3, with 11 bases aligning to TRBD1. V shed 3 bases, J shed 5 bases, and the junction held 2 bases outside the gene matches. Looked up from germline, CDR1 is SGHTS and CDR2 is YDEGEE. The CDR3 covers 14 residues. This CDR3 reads CASSWGQGGDTQYF. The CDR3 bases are TGTGCCAGCAGCTGGGGACAGGGGGGAGATACGCAGTATTTT.

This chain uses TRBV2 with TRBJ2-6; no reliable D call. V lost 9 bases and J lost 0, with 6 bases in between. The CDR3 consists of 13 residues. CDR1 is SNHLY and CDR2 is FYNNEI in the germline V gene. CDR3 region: CARYSSGANVLTF. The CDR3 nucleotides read TGTGCCAGGTACAGCTCTGGGGCCAACGTCCTGACTTTC. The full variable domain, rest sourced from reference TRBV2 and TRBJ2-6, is EPEVTQTPSHQVTQMGQEVILRCVPISNHLYFYWYRQILGQKVEFLVSFYNNEISEKSEIFDDQFSVERPDGSNFTLKIRSTKLEDSAMYFCARYSSGANVLTFGAGSRLTVL.

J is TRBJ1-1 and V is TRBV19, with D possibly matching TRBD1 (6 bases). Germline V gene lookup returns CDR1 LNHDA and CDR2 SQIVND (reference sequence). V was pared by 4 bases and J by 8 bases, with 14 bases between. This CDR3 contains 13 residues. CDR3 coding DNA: TGTGCCAGTAGTACCCAGGGGAAGGGAGAAGCTTTCTTT. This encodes CASSTQGKGEAFF.

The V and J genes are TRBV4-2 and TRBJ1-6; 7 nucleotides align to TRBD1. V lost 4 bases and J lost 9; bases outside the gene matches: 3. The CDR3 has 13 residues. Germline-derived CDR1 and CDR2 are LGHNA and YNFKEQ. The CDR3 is CASSRTGGSPLHF. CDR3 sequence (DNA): TGTGCCAGCAGCCGGACAGGCGGTTCACCCCTCCACTTT.

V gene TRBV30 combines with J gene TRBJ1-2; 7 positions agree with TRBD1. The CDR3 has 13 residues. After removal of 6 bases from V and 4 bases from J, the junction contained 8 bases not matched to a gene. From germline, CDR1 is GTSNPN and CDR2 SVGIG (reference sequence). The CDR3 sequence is CACPRDRPYGYTF. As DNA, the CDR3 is TGTGCCTGCCCCCGGGACAGACCCTATGGCTACACCTTC. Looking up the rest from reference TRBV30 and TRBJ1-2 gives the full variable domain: SQTIHQWPATLVQPVGSPLSLECTVEGTSNPNLYWYRQAAGRGLQLLFYSVGIGQISSEVPQNLSASRPQDRQFILSSKKLLLSDSGFYLCACPRDRPYGYTFGSGTRLTVV.

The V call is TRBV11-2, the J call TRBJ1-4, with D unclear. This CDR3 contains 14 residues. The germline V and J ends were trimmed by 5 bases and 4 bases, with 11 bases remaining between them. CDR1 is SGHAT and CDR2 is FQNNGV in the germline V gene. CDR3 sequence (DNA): TGTGCCAGCAGCCCAGACACCGTTAATGAAAAACTGTTTTTT. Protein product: CASSPDTVNEKLFF.

The CDR3 DNA reads TGCGCCAGCAGCTTCGGGAGAACAGGGGGCAATCAGCCCCAGCATTTT. Residues: CASSFGRTGGNQPQHF. V is TRBV5-1 and J is TRBJ1-5; TRBD1 aligns across 7 bases. The CDR3 loop spans 16 amino acids. Germline CDR1 reads SGHRS; CDR2 reads YFSETQ. V lost 2 bases and J lost 2; bases outside the gene matches: 7. The variable domain in full, with the rest retrieved from reference TRBV5-1 and TRBJ1-5, is KAGVTQTPRYLIKTRGQQVTLSCSPISGHRSVSWYQQTPGQGLQFLFEYFSETQRNKGNFPGRFSGRQFSNSRSEMNVSTLELGDSALYLCASSFGRTGGNQPQHFGDGTRLSIL.

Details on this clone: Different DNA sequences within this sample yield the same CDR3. CDR3 in DNA: TGCGCCAGCAGCGCGGGACAGGGTGAAAAACTGTTTTTT. Translation gives CASSAGQGEKLFF. The chain employs TRBV5-1 and TRBJ1-4, with TRBD1 matching over 9 bases. Looked up from germline, CDR1 is SGHRS and CDR2 is YFSETQ. This CDR3 is built from 13 residues. Trimming took 4 bases from V and 7 from J; bases not matched to a gene: 2.

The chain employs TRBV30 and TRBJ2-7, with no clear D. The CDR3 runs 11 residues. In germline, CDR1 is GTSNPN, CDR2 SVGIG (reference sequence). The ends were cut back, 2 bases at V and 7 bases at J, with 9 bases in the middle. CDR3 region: CAWSLGWEQYF. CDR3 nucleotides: TGTGCCTGGAGTCTAGGTTGGGAGCAGTACTTC.

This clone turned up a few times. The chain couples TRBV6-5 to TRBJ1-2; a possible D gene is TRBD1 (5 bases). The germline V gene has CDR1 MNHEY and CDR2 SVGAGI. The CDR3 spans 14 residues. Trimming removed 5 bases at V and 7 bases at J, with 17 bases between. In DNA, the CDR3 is TGTGCCAGCAGTACTTCTCAGGGAACCGGTGGCTACACCTTC. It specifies CASSTSQGTGGYTF.

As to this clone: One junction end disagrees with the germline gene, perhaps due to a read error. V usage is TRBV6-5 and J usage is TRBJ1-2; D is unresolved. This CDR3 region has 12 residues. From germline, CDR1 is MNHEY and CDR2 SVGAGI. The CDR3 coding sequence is TGTGCCAGCAGTAACAATTACTACGGCTACACCTTC. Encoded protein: CASSNNYYGYTF.

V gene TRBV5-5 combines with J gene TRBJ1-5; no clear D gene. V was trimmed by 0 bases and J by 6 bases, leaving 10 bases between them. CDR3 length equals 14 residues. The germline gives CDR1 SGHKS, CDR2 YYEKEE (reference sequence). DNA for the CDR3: TGTGCCAGCAGCTTGGGGCGGATTTTTCAGCCCCAGCATTTT. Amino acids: CASSLGRIFQPQHF. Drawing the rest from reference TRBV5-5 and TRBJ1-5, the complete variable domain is DAGVTQSPTHLIKTRGQQVTLRCSPISGHKSVSWYQQVLGQGPQFIFQYYEKEERGRGNFPDRFSARQFPNYSSELNVNALLLGDSALYLCASSLGRIFQPQHFGDGTRLSIL.

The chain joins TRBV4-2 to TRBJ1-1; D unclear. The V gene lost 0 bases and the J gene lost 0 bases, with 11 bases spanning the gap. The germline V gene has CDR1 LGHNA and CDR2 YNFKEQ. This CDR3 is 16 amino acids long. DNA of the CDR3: TGTGCCAGCAGCCAAGATAGTATGCCATTGAACACTGAAGCTTTCTTT. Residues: CASSQDSMPLNTEAFF.

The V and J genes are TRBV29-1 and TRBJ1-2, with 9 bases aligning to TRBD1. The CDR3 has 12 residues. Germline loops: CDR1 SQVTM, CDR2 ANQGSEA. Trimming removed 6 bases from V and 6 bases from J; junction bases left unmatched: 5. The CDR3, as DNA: TGCAGCGTGGGGACAGGGTTAAATGGCTACACCTTC. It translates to CSVGTGLNGYTF.

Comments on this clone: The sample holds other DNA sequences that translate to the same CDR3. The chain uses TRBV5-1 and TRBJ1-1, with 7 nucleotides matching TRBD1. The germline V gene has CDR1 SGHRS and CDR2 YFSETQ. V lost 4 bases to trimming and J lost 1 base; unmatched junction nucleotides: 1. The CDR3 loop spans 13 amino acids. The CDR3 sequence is CASSRQGNTEAFF. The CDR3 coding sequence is TGCGCCAGCAGCCGACAGGGGAACACTGAAGCTTTCTTT.

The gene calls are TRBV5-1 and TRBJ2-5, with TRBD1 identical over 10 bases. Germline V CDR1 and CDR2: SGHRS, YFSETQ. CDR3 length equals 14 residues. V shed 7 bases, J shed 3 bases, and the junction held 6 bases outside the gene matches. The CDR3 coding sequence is TGCGCCAGCTCGGGACAGGGGACTAAAGAGACCCAGTACTTC. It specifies CASSGQGTKETQYF. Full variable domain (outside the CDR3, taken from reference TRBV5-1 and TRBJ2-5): KAGVTQTPRYLIKTRGQQVTLSCSPISGHRSVSWYQQTPGQGLQFLFEYFSETQRNKGNFPGRFSGRQFSNSRSEMNVSTLELGDSALYLCASSGQGTKETQYFGPGTRLLVL.

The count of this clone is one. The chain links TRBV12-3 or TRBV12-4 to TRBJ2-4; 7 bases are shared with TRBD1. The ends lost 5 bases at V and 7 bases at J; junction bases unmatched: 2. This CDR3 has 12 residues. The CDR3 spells CASSLDRNIQYF. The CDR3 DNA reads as TGTGCCAGCAGTCTGGACAGGAACATTCAGTACTTC.

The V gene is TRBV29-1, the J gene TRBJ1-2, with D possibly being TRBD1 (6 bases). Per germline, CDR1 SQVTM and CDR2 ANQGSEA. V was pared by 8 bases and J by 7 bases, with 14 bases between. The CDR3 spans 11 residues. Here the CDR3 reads CSIYRDTGYTF. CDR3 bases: TGCAGCATTTACAGGGATACTGGCTACACCTTC.

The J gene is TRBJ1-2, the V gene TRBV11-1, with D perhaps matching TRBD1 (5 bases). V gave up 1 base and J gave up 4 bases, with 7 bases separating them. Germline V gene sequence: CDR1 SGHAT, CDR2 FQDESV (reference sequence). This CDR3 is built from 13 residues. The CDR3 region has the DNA TGTGCCAGCAGCTTAGGACAGATCTATGGCTACACCTTC. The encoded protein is CASSLGQIYGYTF.

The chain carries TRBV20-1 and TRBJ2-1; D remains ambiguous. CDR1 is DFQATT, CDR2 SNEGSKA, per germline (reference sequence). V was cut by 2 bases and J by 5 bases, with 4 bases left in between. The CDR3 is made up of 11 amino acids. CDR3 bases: TGCAGTGCTAGATTAGACAATGAGCAGTTCTTC. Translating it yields CSARLDNEQFF.

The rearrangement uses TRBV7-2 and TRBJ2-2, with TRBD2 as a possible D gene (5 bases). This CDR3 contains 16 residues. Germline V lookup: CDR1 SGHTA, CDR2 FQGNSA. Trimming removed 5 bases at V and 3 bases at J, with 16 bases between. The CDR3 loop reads CASSRTGRGYTGELFF. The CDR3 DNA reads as TGTGCCAGCAGCCGTACCGGCCGAGGGTACACCGGGGAGCTGTTTTTT.